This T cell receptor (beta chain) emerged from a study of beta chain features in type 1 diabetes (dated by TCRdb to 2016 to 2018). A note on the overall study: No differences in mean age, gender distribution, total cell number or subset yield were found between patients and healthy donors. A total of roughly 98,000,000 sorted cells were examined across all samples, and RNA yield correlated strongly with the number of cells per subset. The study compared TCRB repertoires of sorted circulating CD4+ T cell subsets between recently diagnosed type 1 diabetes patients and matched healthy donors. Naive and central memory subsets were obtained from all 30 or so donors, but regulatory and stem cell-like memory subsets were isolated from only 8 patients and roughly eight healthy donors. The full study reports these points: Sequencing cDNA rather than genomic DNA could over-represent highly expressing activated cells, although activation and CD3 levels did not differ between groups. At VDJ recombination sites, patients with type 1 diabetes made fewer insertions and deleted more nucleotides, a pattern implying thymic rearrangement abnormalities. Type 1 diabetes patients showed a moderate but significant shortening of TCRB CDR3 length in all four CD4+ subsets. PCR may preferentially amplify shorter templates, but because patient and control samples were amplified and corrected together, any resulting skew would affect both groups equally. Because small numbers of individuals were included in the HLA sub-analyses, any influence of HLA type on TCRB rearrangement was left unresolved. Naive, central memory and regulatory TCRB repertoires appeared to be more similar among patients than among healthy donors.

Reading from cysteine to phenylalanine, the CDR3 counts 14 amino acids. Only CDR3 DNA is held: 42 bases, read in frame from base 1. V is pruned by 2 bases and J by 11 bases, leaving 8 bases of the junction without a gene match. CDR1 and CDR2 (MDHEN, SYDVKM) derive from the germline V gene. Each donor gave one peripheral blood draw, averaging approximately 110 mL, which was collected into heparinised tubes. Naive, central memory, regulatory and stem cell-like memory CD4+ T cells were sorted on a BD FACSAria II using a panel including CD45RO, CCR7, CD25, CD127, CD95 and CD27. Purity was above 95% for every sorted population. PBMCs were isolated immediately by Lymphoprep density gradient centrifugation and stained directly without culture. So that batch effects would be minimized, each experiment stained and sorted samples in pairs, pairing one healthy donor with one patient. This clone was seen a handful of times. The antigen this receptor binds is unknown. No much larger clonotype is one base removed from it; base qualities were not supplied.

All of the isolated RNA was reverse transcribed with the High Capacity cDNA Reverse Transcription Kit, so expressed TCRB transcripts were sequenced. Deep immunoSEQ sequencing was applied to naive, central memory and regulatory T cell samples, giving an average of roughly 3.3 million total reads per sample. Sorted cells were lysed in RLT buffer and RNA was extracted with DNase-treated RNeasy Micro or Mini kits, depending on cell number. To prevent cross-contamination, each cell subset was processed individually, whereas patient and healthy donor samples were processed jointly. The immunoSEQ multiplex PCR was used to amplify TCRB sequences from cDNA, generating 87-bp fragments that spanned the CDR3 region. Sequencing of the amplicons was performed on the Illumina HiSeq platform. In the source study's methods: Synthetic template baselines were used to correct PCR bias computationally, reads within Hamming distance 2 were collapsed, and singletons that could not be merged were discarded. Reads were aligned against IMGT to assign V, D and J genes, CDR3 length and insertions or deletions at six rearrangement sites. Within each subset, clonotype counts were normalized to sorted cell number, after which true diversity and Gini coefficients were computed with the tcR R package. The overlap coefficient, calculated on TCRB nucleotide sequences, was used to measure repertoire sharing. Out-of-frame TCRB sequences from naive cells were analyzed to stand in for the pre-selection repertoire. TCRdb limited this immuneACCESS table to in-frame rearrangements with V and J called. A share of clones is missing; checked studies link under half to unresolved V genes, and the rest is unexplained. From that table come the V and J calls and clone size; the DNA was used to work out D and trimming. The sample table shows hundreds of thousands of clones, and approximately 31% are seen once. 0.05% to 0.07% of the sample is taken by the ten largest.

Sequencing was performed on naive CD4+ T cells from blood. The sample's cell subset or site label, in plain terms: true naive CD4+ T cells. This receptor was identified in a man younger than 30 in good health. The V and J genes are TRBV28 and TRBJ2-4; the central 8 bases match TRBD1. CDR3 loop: CASSLQGAGLLQYF. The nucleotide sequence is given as TGTGCCAGCAGTTTACAGGGGGCAGGACTACTTCAGTACTTC.